This TCR beta chain is drawn from a study of T cell clones after liver transplantation. Study as a whole: TCRbeta sequencing after a pre-transplant mixed lymphocyte reaction identified graft-donor-reactive clones, later tracked in post-transplant blood. Draws occurred before transplant, before withdrawal, and after complete or failed withdrawal.

The assay was immunoSEQ multiplex PCR, and TCRdb's table has in-frame clones only and misses some. The sample contains tens of thousands of clones, around 90% of which appear only once. CD3+CD4+ and CD3+CD8+ cells were FACS-sorted from thawed unstimulated PBMCs. As for this clone: Its target is not known.

Study results and caveats: The donor-reactive repertoire was only partly measurable in two subjects, lacking donor cells.

This CDR3 spans 16 amino acids. CDR1 and CDR2 from the germline V gene are ENHRY and SYGVKD. V was trimmed by 2 bases and J by 4 bases, leaving 17 bases between them. The material was CD4+ T cells from blood, obtained before liver transplant. The sequence was collected from a human donor who received a liver transplant. The chain is built from TRBV10-3 and TRBJ1-1; weak D call: TRBD1 (6 bases). CDR3 amino acids: CAISEKEGGYGTEAFF. As DNA, the CDR3 is TGTGCCATCAGTGAGAAGGAGGGGGGGTACGGCACTGAAGCTTTCTTT.